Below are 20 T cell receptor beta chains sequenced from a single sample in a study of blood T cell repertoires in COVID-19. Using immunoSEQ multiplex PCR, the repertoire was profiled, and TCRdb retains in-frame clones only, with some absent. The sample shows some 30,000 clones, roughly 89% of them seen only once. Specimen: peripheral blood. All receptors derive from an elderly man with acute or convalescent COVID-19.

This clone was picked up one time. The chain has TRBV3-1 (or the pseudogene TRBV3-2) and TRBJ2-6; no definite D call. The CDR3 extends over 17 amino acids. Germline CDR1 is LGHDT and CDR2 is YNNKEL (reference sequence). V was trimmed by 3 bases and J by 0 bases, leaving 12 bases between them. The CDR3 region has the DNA TGTGCCAGCAGCCATCACCTTACTAACTCTGGGGCCAACGTCCTGACTTTC. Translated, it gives CASSHHLTNSGANVLTF.

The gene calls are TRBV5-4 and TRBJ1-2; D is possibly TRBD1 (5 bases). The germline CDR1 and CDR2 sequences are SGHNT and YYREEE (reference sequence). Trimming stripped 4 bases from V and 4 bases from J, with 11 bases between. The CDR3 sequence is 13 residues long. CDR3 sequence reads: CASSGGSAYGYTF. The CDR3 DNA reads TGTGCCAGCAGCGGGGGGTCAGCCTATGGCTACACCTTC. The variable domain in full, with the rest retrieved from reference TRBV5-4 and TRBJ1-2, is ETGVTQSPTHLIKTRGQQVTLRCSSQSGHNTVSWYQQALGQGPQFIFQYYREEENGRGNFPPRFSGLQFPNYSSELNVNALELDDSALYLCASSGGSAYGYTFGSGTRLTVV.

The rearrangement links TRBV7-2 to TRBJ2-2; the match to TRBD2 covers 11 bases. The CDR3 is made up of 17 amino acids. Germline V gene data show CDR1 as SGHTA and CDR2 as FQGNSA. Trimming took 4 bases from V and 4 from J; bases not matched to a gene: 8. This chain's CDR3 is CASSSPLAGVGTGELFF. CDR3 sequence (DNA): TGTGCCAGCAGCTCCCCACTAGCGGGAGTGGGCACCGGGGAGCTGTTTTTT.

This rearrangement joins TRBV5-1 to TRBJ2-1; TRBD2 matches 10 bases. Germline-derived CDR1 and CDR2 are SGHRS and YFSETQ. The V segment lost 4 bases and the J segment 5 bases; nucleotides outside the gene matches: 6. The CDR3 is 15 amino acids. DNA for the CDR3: TGCGCCAGCAGCGTCGGACTAGCGGCGAACAATGAGCAGTTCTTC. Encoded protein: CASSVGLAANNEQFF.

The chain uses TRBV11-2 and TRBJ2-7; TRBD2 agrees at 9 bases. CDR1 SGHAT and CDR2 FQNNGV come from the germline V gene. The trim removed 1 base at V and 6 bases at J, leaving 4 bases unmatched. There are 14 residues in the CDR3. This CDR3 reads CASSLGLAGTEQYF. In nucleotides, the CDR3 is TGTGCCAGCAGCTTAGGGCTAGCGGGAACCGAGCAGTACTTC. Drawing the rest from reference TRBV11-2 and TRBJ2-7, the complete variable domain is EAGVAQSPRYKIIEKRQSVAFWCNPISGHATLYWYQQILGQGPKLLIQFQNNGVVDDSQLPKDRFSAERLKGVDSTLKIQPAKLEDSAVYLCASSLGLAGTEQYFGPGTRLTVT.

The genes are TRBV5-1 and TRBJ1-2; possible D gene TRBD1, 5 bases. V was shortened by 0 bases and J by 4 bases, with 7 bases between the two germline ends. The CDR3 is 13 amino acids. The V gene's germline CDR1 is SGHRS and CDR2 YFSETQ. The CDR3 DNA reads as TGCGCCAGCAGCTTGGTAGGGGCCTATGGCTACACCTTC. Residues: CASSLVGAYGYTF.

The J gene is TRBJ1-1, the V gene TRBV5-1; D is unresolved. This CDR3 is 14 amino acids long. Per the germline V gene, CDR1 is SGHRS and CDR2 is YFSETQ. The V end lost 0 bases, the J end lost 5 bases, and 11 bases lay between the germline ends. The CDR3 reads CASSLAPVGTEAFF. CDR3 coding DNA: TGCGCCAGCAGCTTGGCCCCGGTCGGTACTGAAGCTTTCTTT.

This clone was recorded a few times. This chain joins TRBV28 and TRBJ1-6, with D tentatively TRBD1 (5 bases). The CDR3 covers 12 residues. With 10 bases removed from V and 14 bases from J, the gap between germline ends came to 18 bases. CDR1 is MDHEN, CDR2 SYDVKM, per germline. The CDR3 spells CATSLQARTLHF. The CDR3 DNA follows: TGTGCCACCTCTCTACAGGCGCGTACCCTCCACTTT.

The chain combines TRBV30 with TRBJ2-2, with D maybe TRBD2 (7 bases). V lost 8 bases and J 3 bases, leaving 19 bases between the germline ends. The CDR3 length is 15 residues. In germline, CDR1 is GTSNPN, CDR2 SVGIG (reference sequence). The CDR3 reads CAGGGGGRYTGELFF. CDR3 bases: TGTGCCGGGGGGGGTGGGGGCAGGTACACCGGGGAGCTGTTTTTT.

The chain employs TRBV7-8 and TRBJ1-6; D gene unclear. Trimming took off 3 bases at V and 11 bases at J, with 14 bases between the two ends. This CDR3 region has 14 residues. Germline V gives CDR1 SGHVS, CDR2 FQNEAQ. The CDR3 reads CASSLPTREAPLHF. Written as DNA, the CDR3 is TGTGCCAGCAGCTTGCCCACCCGGGAAGCACCCCTCCACTTT.

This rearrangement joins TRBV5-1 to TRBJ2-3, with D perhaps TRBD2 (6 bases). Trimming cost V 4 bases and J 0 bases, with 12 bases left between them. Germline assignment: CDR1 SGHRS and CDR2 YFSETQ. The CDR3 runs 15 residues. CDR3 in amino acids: CASSPPSGSTDTQYF. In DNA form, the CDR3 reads TGCGCCAGCAGCCCACCGAGCGGGAGCACAGATACGCAGTATTTT. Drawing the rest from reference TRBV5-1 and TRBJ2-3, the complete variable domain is KAGVTQTPRYLIKTRGQQVTLSCSPISGHRSVSWYQQTPGQGLQFLFEYFSETQRNKGNFPGRFSGRQFSNSRSEMNVSTLELGDSALYLCASSPPSGSTDTQYFGPGTRLTVL.

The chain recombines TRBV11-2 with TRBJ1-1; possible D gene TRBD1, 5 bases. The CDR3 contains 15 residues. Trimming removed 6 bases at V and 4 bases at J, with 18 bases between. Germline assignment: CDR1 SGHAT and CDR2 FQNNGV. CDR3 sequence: CASSRVGGRGTEAFF. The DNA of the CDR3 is TGTGCCAGCAGTCGGGTCGGCGGTAGGGGCACTGAAGCTTTCTTT.

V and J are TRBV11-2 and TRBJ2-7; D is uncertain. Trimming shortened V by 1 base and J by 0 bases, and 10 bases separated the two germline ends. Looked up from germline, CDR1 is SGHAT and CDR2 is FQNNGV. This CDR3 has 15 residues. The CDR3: CASSLVARNSYEQYF. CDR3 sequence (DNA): TGTGCCAGCAGCTTAGTTGCGCGGAACTCCTACGAGCAGTACTTC.

The DNA for the CDR3 is TGTGCCATCAGTGGGGGGGGCATACAGGGTCTTGGCTACACCTTC. As protein: CAISGGGIQGLGYTF. The chain joins TRBV10-3 to TRBJ1-2; a weak D match, TRBD1 (6 bases). This CDR3 contains 15 residues. V dropped 4 bases and J dropped 7 bases, with 19 bases sitting between them. Germline CDR1 is ENHRY and CDR2 is SYGVKD.

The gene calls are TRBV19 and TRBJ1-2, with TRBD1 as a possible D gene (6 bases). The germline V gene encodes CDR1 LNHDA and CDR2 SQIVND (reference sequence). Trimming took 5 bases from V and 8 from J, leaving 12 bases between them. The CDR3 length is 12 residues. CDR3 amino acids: CASSGPGVGYTF. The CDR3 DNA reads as TGTGCCAGTAGTGGGCCAGGGGTCGGCTACACCTTC.

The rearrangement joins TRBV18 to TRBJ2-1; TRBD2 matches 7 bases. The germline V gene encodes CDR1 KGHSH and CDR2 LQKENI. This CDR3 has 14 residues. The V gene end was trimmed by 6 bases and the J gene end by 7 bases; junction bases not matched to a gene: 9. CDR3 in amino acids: CASSSSGLRNEQFF. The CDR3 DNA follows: TGTGCCAGCTCCTCTAGCGGTCTCAGGAATGAGCAGTTCTTC.

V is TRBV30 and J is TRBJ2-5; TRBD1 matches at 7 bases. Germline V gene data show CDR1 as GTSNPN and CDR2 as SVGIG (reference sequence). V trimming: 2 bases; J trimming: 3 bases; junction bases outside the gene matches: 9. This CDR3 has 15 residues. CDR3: CAWSTDRVFKETQYF. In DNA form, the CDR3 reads TGTGCCTGGAGTACCGACAGGGTATTTAAAGAGACCCAGTACTTC.

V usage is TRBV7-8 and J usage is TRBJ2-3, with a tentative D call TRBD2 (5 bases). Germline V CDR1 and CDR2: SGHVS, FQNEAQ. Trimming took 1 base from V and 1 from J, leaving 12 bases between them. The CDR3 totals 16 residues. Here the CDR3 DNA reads TGTGCCAGCAGCTTAGACCTCCTAGCAGGCACAGATACGCAGTATTTT. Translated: CASSLDLLAGTDTQYF. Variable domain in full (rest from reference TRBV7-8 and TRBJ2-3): GAGVSQSPRYKVAKRGQDVALRCDPISGHVSLFWYQQALGQGPEFLTYFQNEAQLDKSGLPSDRFFAERPEGSVSTLKIQRTQQEDSAVYLCASSLDLLAGTDTQYFGPGTRLTVL.

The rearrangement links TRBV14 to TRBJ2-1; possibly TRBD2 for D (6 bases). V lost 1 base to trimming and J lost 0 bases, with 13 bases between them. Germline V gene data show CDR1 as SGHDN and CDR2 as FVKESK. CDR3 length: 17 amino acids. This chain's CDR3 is CASSQGPRGSSYNEQFF. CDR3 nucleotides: TGTGCCAGCAGCCAAGGGCCGCGGGGAAGCTCCTACAATGAGCAGTTCTTC. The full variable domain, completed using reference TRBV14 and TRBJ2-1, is EAGVTQFPSHSVIEKGQTVTLRCDPISGHDNLYWYRRVMGKEIKFLLHFVKESKQDESGMPNNRFLAERTGGTYSTLKVQPAELEDSGVYFCASSQGPRGSSYNEQFFGPGTRLTVL.

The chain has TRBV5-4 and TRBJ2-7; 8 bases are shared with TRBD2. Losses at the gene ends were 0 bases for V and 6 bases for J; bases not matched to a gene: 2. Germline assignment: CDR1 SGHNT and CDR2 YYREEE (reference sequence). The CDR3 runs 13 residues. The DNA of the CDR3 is TGTGCCAGCAGCTTGGGACTAGCGAGCGAGCAGTACTTC. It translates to CASSLGLASEQYF.